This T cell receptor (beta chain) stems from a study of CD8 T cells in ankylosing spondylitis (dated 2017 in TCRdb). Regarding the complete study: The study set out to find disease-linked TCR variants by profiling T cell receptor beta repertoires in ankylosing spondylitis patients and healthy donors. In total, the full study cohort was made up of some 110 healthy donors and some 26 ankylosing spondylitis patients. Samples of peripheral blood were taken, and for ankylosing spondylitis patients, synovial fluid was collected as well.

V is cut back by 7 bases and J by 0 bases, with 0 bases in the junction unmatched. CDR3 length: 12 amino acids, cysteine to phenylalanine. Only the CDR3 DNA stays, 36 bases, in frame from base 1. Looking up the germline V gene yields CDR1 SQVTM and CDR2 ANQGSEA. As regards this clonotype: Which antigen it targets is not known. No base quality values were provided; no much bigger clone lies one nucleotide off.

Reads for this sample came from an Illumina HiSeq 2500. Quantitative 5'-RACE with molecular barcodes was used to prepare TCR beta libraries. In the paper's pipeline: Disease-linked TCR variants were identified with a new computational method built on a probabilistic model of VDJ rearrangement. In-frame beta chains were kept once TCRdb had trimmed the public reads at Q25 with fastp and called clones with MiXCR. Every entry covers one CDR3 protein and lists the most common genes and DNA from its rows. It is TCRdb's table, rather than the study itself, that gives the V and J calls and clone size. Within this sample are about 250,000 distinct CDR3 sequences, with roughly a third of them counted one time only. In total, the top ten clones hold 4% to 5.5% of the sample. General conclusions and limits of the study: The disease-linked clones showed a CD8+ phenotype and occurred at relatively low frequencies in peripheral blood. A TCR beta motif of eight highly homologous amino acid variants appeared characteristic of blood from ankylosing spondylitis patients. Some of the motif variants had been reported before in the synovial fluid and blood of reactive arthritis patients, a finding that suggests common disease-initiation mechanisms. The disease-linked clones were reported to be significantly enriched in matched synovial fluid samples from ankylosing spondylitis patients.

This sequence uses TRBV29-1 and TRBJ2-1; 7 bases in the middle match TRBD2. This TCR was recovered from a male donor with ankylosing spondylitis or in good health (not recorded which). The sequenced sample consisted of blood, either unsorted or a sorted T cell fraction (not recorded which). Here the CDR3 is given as CSGGGSYNEQFF. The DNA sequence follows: TGCAGCGGGGGGGGCTCCTACAATGAGCAGTTCTTC.